This TCR beta chain was observed in a study of cytomegalovirus exposure and HLA in healthy donors. Here immunoSEQ multiplex PCR was the method, and the copy in TCRdb shows in-frame clones only, minus some. The sample has 150,000 to 200,000 clones, around nine tenths seen once. The CDR3 is 13 residues long. In germline, CDR1 is MNHEY, CDR2 SVGAGI. V lost 8 bases, J lost 8 bases, and 8 bases stayed unmatched. This sequence originates from a man aged 30 to 45 in good health and CMV-seropositive. The sequencing sample was made of PBMCs. This chain connects TRBV6-5 to TRBJ2-1, with TRBD2 matching 8 bases. DNA for the CDR3: TGTGCCAGCGGGACTAGGGTTTCGGATGAGCAGTTCTTC. Protein: CASGTRVSDEQFF.